A selection of T cell receptor beta chains follows, all from one sample in a study of T cell responses to AZD1222 COVID-19 vaccine. The assay was immunoSEQ multiplex PCR, and TCRdb's table has in-frame clones only and misses some. Here the sample spans 120,000 or so clones, 92% being singletons. The sequencing here drew on peripheral blood, taken on day 0 of AZD1222 vaccination. All receptors derive from an adult in good health. The CDR3 runs from the conserved cysteine through the conserved F or W. D genes are given only for firm matches. Expanded clones get a size class; other rows say once, few or many, or leave the size out.

.,TRBJ2-5,.,TRBV21-1,TGTGCCAGCAGCAATTACAGCGTGTACTTC,CASSNYSVYF
.,TRBJ2-1,.,TRBV7-3,TGTGCCAGCAGCTTAACCCGGGACTCCTACAATGAGCAGTTCTTC,CASSLTRDSYNEQFF
TRBD1,TRBJ2-2,.,TRBV3-1/TRBV3-2,TGTGCCAGCAGCCCTAGACAGGGCGGGAACACCGGGGAGCTGTTTTTT,CASSPRQGGNTGELFF
.,TRBJ2-2,.,TRBV21-1,TGTGCCAGCAGCAAAACAGACAGCACCGGGGAGCTGTTTTTT,CASSKTDSTGELFF
.,TRBJ2-7,.,TRBV5-5,TGTGCCAGCAGCTTGCAGGACTTTAGCTCCTACGAGCAGTACTTC,CASSLQDFSSYEQYF
TRBD1,TRBJ1-1,.,TRBV6-6,TGTGCCAGCAGTTCCAACCCCGGACAGGGGAACACTGAAGCTTTCTTT,CASSSNPGQGNTEAFF
.,TRBJ1-4,.,TRBV18,TGTGCCAGCTCACCCCAGTACCTAGAAAAACTGTTTTTT,CASSPQYLEKLFF
TRBD2,TRBJ2-7,.,TRBV5-1,TGCGCCAGCAGCACCCGCGGGGGGCGATACGAGCAGTACTTC,CASSTRGGRYEQYF
.,TRBJ2-3,.,TRBV10-3,TGTGCCATCAGTGATCAGGACTCGGATACGCAGTATTTT,CAISDQDSDTQYF
.,TRBJ1-6,once,TRBV19,TGTGCCAGTAGTACCATAATTATGTACAGGCTGAATTCACCCCTCCACTTT,CASSTIIMYRLNSPLHF
TRBD2,TRBJ2-1,.,TRBV5-1,TGCGCCAGCAGCTTGATGGCTAGCGGGAATCCCTACAATGAGCAGTTCTTC,CASSLMASGNPYNEQFF
.,TRBJ1-4,.,TRBV2,TGTGCCAGCAGTCTACAGGGAGTCCCTAATGAAAAACTGTTTTTT,CASSLQGVPNEKLFF
.,TRBJ2-3,once,TRBV6-1,TGTGCCAGCAGTGAAGCGGGCTGGGGCGGGCACACAGATACGCAGTATTTT,CASSEAGWGGHTDTQYF
.,TRBJ2-7,.,TRBV7-9,TGTGCCAGCAGCCGAGGCGGGACAGCGTCCTACGAGCAGTACTTC,CASSRGGTASYEQYF
TRBD2,TRBJ2-1,.,TRBV18,TGTGCCAGCTCCGGGACTAGCGGGATAGCCTACAATGAGCAGTTCTTC,CASSGTSGIAYNEQFF
.,TRBJ1-1,.,TRBV3-1/TRBV3-2,TGTGCCAGCAGCCGAATTGCGGGGGCCTCTGAAGCTTTCTTT,CASSRIAGASEAFF
.,TRBJ1-2,.,TRBV2,TGTGCCACTTTCCTGCTGCGGCGGGGCTATGGCTACACCTTC,CATFLLRRGYGYTF
.,TRBJ2-3,.,TRBV19,TGTGCCAGTAGCTCCCCTTATACGCAGGGGTTCAGAGATACGCAGTATTTT,CASSSPYTQGFRDTQYF
.,TRBJ2-2,.,TRBV19,TGTGCCAGTAGACGTTGGGACCCTCAATCCCCCGGGGAGCTGTTTTTT,CASRRWDPQSPGELFF
.,TRBJ1-2,.,TRBV30,TGTGCCTCAGACACTCCCTATGGCTACACCTTC,CASDTPYGYTF
.,TRBJ2-1,.,TRBV30,TGTGCCTGGAGTGCCTCCTACAATGAGCAGTTCTTC,CAWSASYNEQFF
TRBD2,TRBJ2-3,.,TRBV5-6,TGTGCCAGCGGGACTAGCGGGAGGAATACGCAGTATTTT,CASGTSGRNTQYF
.,TRBJ2-5,.,TRBV19,TGTGCCAGTAGCGCAACGAGGTGGGAGACCCAGTACTTC,CASSATRWETQYF
TRBD2,TRBJ2-5,.,TRBV29-1,TGCAGCGGGGTTCTAGCGGGAGGGCCCGTGGAGACCCAGTACTTC,CSGVLAGGPVETQYF
.,TRBJ2-2,.,TRBV9,TGTGCCAGCAGCCCATCTCGTCACGCGAACACCGGGGAGCTGTTTTTT,CASSPSRHANTGELFF
.,TRBJ2-1,.,TRBV19,TGTGCCAGTAGTACCACCGGGACTGGCGGCAATGAGCAGTTCTTC,CASSTTGTGGNEQFF
.,TRBJ1-1,.,TRBV9,TGTGCCAGCAGCGCCTCAAGTGGCAGCGAAGCTTTCTTT,CASSASSGSEAFF
TRBD1,TRBJ1-2,.,TRBV5-4,TGTGCCAGCACCGGGACAGGGCTTGCCTATGGCTACACCTTC,CASTGTGLAYGYTF
.,TRBJ2-3,.,TRBV6-5,TGTGCCAGCGGGAAGGGGCGAGGGACAGATACGCAGTATTTT,CASGKGRGTDTQYF
.,TRBJ1-1,.,TRBV10-3,TGTGCCATCAGTGATTGGGACCCTAGGCCCTTGAACACTGAAGCTTTCTTT,CAISDWDPRPLNTEAFF
TRBD1,TRBJ1-2,.,TRBV19,TGTGCCAGTAGTATGACAGGGTCTTATGGCTACACCTTC,CASSMTGSYGYTF
TRBD2,TRBJ2-7,.,TRBV5-5,TGTGCCAGCAGCTTTAACCGCGGGAGTTCGTACGAGCAGTACTTC,CASSFNRGSSYEQYF
TRBD2,TRBJ2-2,.,TRBV7-7,TGTGCCAGCAGCCAACTAGCGGGGAACACCGGGGAGCTGTTTTTT,CASSQLAGNTGELFF
.,TRBJ1-6,.,TRBV28,TGTGCCAGCAGTTTAGGCGAGGGTAGGGGTTCACCCCTCCACTTT,CASSLGEGRGSPLHF
TRBD1,TRBJ1-1,.,TRBV5-1,TGCGCCAGCAGCTTCGAAGGGACAGGAGGCACTGAAGCTTTCTTT,CASSFEGTGGTEAFF
TRBD1,TRBJ2-7,.,TRBV30,TGTGCCTGGAGTAGAACCGGGACAGGGATATTAGATCGTGTCCACGAGCAGTACTTC,CAWSRTGTGILDRVHEQYF
TRBD2,TRBJ2-7,few,TRBV2,TGTGCCAGCAGGGCGACTAGCGGGGTGACCTACGAGCAGTACTTC,CASRATSGVTYEQYF
.,TRBJ1-2,.,TRBV5-4,TGTGCCAGCAGACCAGACAGTAACTATGGCTACACCTTC,CASRPDSNYGYTF
TRBD1,TRBJ1-1,.,TRBV13,TGTGCCAGCAGCTTAGAATCAGGGGGCCCCACTGAAGCTTTCTTT,CASSLESGGPTEAFF
.,TRBJ1-5,.,TRBV7-6,TGTGCCAGCAGCTTAGCGATCGCTGGAGGCAATCAGCCCCAGCATTTT,CASSLAIAGGNQPQHF
.,TRBJ2-7,.,TRBV9,TGTGCCAGCAGCCTCGCGGGCGTAGCCTACGAGCAGTACTTC,CASSLAGVAYEQYF
.,TRBJ1-2,.,TRBV9,TGTGCCAGCAGTAAGGGGGGTAACTATGGCTACACCTTC,CASSKGGNYGYTF
.,TRBJ2-7,.,TRBV5-1,TGCGCCAGCAGCATCGACTGGGGGGTCGAGCAGTACTTC,CASSIDWGVEQYF
TRBD2,TRBJ2-3,.,TRBV27,TGTGCCAGCAGTATTAGCGGGAGCACAGATACGCAGTATTTT,CASSISGSTDTQYF
.,TRBJ2-7,.,TRBV7-9,TGTGCCAGCAGCCCCCAGTACTTC,CASSPQYF
.,TRBJ2-1,.,TRBV27,TGTGCCAGCAGCAACTCCGCCGCGCTGAGATACAATGAGCAGTTCTTC,CASSNSAALRYNEQFF
TRBD2,TRBJ2-5,.,TRBV5-1,TGCGCCAGCAGCCCAGTCGGGACTAGTGGCAAAGAGACCCAGTACTTC,CASSPVGTSGKETQYF
.,TRBJ1-5,few,TRBV6-5,TGTGCCAGCAGTACGGGGTATAGCAATCAGCCCCAGCATTTT,CASSTGYSNQPQHF
.,TRBJ2-7,.,TRBV28,TGTGCCAGCAGTTTTGTCTACTCGGGGCAGTACTTC,CASSFVYSGQYF
.,TRBJ2-7,.,TRBV27,TGTGCCAGCAGTTTATACGGACAGACCTACGAGCAGTACTTC,CASSLYGQTYEQYF
TRBD2,TRBJ2-7,.,TRBV11-3,TGTGCCAGCAGCTTAACTGGGACTAGCTTGTACGAGCAGTACTTC,CASSLTGTSLYEQYF